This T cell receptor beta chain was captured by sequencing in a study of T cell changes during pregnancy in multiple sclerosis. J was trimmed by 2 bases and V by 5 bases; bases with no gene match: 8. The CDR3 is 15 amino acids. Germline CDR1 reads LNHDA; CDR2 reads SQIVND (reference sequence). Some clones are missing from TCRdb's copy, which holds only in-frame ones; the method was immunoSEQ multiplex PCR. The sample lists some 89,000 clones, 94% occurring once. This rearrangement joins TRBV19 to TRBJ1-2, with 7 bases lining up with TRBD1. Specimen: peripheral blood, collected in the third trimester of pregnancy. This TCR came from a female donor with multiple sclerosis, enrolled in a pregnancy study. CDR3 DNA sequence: TGTGCCAGTAGTGCGACAGGGTCGGGCAACTATGGCTACACCTTC. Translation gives CASSATGSGNYGYTF. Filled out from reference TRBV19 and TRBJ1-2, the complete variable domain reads DGGITQSPKYLFRKEGQNVTLSCEQNLNHDAMYWYRQDPGQGLRLIYYSQIVNDFQKGDIAEGYSVSREKKESFPLTVTSAQKNPTAFYLCASSATGSGNYGYTFGSGTRLTVV.